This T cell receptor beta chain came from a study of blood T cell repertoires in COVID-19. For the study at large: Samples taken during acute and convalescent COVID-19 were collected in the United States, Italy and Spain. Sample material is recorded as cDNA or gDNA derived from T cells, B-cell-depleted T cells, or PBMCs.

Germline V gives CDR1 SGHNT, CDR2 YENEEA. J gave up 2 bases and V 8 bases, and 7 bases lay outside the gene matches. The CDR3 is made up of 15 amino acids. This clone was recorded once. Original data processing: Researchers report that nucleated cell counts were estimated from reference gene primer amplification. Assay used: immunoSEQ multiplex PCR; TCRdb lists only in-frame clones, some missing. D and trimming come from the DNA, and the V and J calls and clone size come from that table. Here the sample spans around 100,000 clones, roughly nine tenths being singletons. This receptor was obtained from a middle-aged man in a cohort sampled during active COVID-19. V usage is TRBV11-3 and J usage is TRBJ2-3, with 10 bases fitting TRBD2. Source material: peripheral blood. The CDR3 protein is CASGERGGTTDTQYF. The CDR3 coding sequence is TGTGCCAGCGGCGAGCGGGGGGGTACCACAGATACGCAGTATTTT.